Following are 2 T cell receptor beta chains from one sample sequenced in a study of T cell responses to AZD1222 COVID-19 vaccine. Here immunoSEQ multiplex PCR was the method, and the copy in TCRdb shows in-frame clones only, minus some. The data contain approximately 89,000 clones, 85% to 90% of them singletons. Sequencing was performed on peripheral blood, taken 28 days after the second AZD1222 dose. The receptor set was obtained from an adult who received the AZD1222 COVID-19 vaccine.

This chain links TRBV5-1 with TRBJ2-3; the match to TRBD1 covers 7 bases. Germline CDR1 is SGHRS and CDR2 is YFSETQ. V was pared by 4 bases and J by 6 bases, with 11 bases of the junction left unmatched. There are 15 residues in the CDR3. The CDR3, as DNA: TGCGCCAGCAGCAGAGGGACAGATTTGGCCGATACGCAGTATTTT. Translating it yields CASSRGTDLADTQYF. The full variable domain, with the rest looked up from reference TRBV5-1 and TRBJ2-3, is KAGVTQTPRYLIKTRGQQVTLSCSPISGHRSVSWYQQTPGQGLQFLFEYFSETQRNKGNFPGRFSGRQFSNSRSEMNVSTLELGDSALYLCASSRGTDLADTQYFGPGTRLTVL.

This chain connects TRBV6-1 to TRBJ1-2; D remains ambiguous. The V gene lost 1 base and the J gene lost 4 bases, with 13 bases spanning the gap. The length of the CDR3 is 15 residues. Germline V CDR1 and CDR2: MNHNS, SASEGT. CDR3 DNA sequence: TGTGCCAGCAGTGAAGGACCGAGATCCCTCTATGGCTACACCTTC. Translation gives CASSEGPRSLYGYTF.